Presented here are 7 T cell receptor beta chains from one specimen sequenced in a study of early T cells in non-severe SARS-CoV-2 infection. TCRdb re-analysed the 5' RACE reads in MiXCR, keeping a single row per CDR3 protein. This sample has 50,000 to 60,000 distinct CDR3 sequences, with 6% to 8.5% found just once. Sequenced: whole blood. These receptors came from an adult who was a healthcare worker with PCR-confirmed SARS-CoV-2 infection or an uninfected control (not recorded which).

This clonotype showed up many times. The rearrangement uses TRBV19 and TRBJ2-1, with D tentatively TRBD1 or TRBD2 (7 bases each). Trimming stripped 3 bases from V and 6 bases from J, with 21 bases between. Germline CDR1 and CDR2: LNHDA and SQIVND (reference sequence). The CDR3 runs to 17 residues. The CDR3 is CASSMGIAPRGGNEQFF. The CDR3 nucleotides are TGTGCCAGTAGTATGGGAATAGCGCCCAGGGGGGGCAATGAGCAGTTCTTC.

This clonotype was detected a few times. The chain carries TRBV29-1 and TRBJ1-1; D is ambiguous. The CDR3 totals 11 residues. The V and J ends lost 8 bases and 3 bases respectively, with 10 bases between them. The germline gives CDR1 SQVTM, CDR2 ANQGSEA. The CDR3 coding sequence is TGCAGCATTCAGACTTACACTGAAGCTTTCTTT. It encodes CSIQTYTEAFF.

The gene calls are TRBV12-2 and TRBJ2-1; the table's D call, TRBD2, has no DNA check behind it. TRBV12-2 represents a pseudogene. CDR3 length: 15 amino acids. In DNA, the CDR3 is TGTGCAAGTCGCTGTACTAGCGTTGAGAGCAATGAGCAGTTCTTC. Its protein is CASRCTSVESNEQFF.

Comment on this clonotype: Compared with germline, one end of the junction differs, possibly owing to a read error. In DNA, the CDR3 is TGCACCAGCAGTGAGCCTCGGACTAGCGGGAGGGAAGACAATGAGCAGTTCTTC. This encodes CTSSEPRTSGREDNEQFF. The V and J genes are TRBV10-1 and TRBJ2-1, with 15 bases aligning to TRBD2. This CDR3 region has 18 residues. CDR1 and CDR2 from the germline V gene are WNHNN and SYGVQD (reference sequence).

This clonotype has a count of ten or more. The chain recombines TRBV5-4 with TRBJ2-3; TRBD2 aligns across 8 bases. V lost 5 bases to trimming and J lost 3 bases; unmatched junction nucleotides: 11. This CDR3 has 16 residues. In germline, CDR1 is SGHNT, CDR2 YYREEE (reference sequence). The CDR3, as DNA: TGTGCCAGCAGGCCACTAACGGGAGGGAAGACAGATACGCAGTATTTT. Its protein product is CASRPLTGGKTDTQYF.

This clonotype was seen repeatedly, ten times or more. The rearrangement uses TRBV6-1 and TRBJ2-3; 10 nucleotides match TRBD2. The J segment lost 2 bases and the V segment lost 7 bases, leaving 12 bases of the junction unmatched. Germline V lookup: CDR1 MNHNS, CDR2 SASEGT. The CDR3 covers 17 residues. DNA for the CDR3: TGTGCCAGCAAGGGCCCCTTACTAGCGGGGTCCACAGATACGCAGTATTTT. Its translation: CASKGPLLAGSTDTQYF.

The rearrangement joins TRBV20-1 to TRBJ1-2, with D possibly matching TRBD1 (5 bases). CDR3 length: 14 amino acids. CDR1 and CDR2 (germline): DFQATT, SNEGSKA (reference sequence). Trimming stripped 6 bases from V and 2 bases from J, with 16 bases between. The CDR3 spells CSAAVGRLNYGYTF. Here the CDR3 DNA reads TGCAGTGCCGCAGTGGGGCGCCTGAACTATGGCTACACCTTC.